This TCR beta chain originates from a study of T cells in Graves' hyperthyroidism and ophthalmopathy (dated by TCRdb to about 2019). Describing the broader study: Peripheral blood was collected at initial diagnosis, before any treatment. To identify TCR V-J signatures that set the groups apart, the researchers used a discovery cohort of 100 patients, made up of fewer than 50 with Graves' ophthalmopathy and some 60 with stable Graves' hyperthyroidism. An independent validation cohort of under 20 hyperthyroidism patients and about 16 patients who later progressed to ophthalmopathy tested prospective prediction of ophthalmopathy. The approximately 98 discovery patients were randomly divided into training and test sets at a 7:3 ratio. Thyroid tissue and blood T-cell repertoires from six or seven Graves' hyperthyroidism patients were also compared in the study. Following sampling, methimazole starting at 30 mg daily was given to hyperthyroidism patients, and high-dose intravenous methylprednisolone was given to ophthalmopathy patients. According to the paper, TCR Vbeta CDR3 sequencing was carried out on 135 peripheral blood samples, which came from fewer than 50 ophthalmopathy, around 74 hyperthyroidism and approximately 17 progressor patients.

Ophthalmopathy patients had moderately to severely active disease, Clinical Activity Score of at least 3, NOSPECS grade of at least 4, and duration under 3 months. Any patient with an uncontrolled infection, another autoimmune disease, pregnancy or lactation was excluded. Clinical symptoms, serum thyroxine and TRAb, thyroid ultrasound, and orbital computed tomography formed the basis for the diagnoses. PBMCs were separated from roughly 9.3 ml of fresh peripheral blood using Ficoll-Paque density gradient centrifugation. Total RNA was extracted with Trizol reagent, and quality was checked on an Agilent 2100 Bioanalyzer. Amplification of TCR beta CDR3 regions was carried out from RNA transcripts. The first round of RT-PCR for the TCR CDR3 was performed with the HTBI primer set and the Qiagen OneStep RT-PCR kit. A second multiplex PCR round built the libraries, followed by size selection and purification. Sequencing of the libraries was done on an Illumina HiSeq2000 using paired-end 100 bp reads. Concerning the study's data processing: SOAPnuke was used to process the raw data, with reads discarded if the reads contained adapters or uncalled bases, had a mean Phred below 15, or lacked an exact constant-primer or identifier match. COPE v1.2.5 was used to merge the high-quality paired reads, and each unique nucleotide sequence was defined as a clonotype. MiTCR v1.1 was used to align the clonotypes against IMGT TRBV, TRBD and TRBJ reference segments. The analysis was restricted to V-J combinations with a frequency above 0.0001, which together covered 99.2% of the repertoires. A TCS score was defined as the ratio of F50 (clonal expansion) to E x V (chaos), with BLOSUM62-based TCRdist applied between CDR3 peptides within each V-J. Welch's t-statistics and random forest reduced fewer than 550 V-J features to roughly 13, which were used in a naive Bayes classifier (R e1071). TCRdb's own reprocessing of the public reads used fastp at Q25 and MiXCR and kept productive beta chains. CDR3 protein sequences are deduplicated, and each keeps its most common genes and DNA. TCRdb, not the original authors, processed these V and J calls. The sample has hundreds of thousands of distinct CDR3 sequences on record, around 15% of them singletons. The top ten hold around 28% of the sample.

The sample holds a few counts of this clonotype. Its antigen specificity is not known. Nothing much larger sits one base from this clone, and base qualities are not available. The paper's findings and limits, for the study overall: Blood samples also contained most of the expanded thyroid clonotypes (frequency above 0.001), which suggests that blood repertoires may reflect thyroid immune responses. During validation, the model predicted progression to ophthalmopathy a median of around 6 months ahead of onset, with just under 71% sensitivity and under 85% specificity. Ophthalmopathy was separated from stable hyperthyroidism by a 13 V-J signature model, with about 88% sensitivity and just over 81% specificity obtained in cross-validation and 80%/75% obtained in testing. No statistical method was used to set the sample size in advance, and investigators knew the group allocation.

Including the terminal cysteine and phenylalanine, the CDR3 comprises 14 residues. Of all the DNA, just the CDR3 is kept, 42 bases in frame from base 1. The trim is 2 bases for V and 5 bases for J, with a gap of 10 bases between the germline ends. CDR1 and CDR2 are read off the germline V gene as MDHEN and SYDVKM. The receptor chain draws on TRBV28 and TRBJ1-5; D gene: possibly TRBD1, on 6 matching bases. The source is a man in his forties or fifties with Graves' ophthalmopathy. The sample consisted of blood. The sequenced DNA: TGTGCCAGCAGTTTAATCCAGGGGCATCAGCCCCAGCATTTT. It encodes CASSLIQGHQPQHF.